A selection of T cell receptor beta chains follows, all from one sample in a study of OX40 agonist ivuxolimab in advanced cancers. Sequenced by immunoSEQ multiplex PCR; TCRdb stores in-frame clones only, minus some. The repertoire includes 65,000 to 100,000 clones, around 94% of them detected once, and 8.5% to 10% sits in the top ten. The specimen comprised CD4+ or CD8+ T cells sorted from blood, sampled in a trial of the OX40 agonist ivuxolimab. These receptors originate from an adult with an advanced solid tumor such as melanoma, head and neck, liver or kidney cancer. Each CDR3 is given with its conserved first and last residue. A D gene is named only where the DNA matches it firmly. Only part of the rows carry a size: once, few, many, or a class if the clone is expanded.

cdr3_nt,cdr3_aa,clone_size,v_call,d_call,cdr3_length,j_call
TGTGCCAGCAGTTTCAGCGGAGGGACCGGGGAGCTGTTTTTT,CASSFSGGTGELFF,-,TRBV27,-,14,TRBJ2-2
TGTGCCAGTAGTATGGCTAGCGGAGTCGAGCAGTACTTC,CASSMASGVEQYF,-,TRBV19,TRBD2,13,TRBJ2-7
TGTGCCAGCAGTTCCACGGGACAGGGGGTCGGCTACACCTTC,CASSSTGQGVGYTF,-,TRBV27,TRBD1,14,TRBJ1-2
TGTGCCAGCAGTTTAAGGGGGGCCAAAAACATTCAGTACTTC,CASSLRGAKNIQYF,-,TRBV27,-,14,TRBJ2-4
TGTGCCAGCAGCTTGGCCGAGACTACAGGTGAGCAGTTCTTC,CASSLAETTGEQFF,-,TRBV5-5,-,14,TRBJ2-1
TGTGCCAGTAGTATTGGGACATATAATTCACCCCTCCACTTT,CASSIGTYNSPLHF,-,TRBV19,-,14,TRBJ1-6
TGTGCCAGCAGACCGATCTTAGAGGAGACCCAGTACTTC,CASRPILEETQYF,-,TRBV28,-,13,TRBJ2-5
TGTGCCAGCAGCGGGGGACAGACGGGGACTGAAGCTTTCTTT,CASSGGQTGTEAFF,-,TRBV9,TRBD1,14,TRBJ1-1
TGTGCCAGCAGCCTGCGGATGAGGCGGGAGGGGGGAAGCACAGATACGCAGTATTTT,CASSLRMRREGGSTDTQYF,few,TRBV5-6,TRBD2,19,TRBJ2-3
TGTGCCAGCAGTTTATCAGCACAGATTAACACTGAAGCTTTCTTT,CASSLSAQINTEAFF,few,TRBV27,-,15,TRBJ1-1
TGTGCCAGCAGTTGGGGCCCTAGCGCTTACGAGCAGTACTTC,CASSWGPSAYEQYF,-,TRBV27,-,14,TRBJ2-7
TGTGCCAGCACCCTATATGGGACAGAGAATTCCTACGAGCAGTACTTC,CASTLYGTENSYEQYF,-,TRBV2,TRBD1,16,TRBJ2-7
TGTGCCAGCAGCAAAGGTCTAGCGGGAGGCAACGAGCAGTACTTC,CASSKGLAGGNEQYF,once,TRBV5-4,TRBD2,15,TRBJ2-7
TGTGCCAGCAGCTTGGTGCACAGGGGCTCCCTTCAAGAGACCCAGTACTTC,CASSLVHRGSLQETQYF,-,TRBV5-6,TRBD1,17,TRBJ2-5
TGTGCCAGCAGCTTACCCGGGGAAGAGACCCAGTACTTC,CASSLPGEETQYF,-,TRBV7-3,-,13,TRBJ2-5
TGTGCCAGCAGCTACGATGGGGGGAATGAGCAGTTCTTC,CASSYDGGNEQFF,-,TRBV6-5,-,13,TRBJ2-1
TGTGCCAGTAGTATCGGGTCAACTAGCACAGATACGCAGTATTTT,CASSIGSTSTDTQYF,-,TRBV19,-,15,TRBJ2-3
TGTGCCAGCAGTGAATTTGAATGGACTAGCGGCCCCACAGATACGCAGTATTTT,CASSEFEWTSGPTDTQYF,-,TRBV2,TRBD2,18,TRBJ2-3